A single T cell receptor (beta chain) is shown here with its context. This sample was included in a study of blood T cell repertoires in COVID-19. Overall study context: The United States, Italy and Spain supplied acute and convalescent COVID-19 samples. T cells, B-cell-depleted T cells, or PBMCs provided the cDNA or gDNA that served as material.

Germline CDR1 reads GTSNPN; CDR2 reads SVGIG (reference sequence). The CDR3 is 16 amino acids. The junction had 10 bases not matched to a gene; V was cut back by 0 bases and J by 3 bases. Seattle researchers signed up patients amid active infection and tracked them longitudinally. Source study methods: The assay estimated nucleated cells by amplifying reference gene primers. Profiled with immunoSEQ multiplex PCR; TCRdb holds only in-frame clones, not every one. V and J calls and clone size are given by that table; D and trimming were obtained from the DNA. The sample has hundreds of thousands of clones, about 89% seen once.

This receptor was taken from a woman in her 50s with COVID-19, enrolled during active disease. The rearrangement uses TRBV30 and TRBJ1-1; 7 bases line up with TRBD1. Material: peripheral blood. The CDR3 DNA follows: TGTGCCTGGAGTGTAAGGACAGGCAAGTCGGACACTGAAGCTTTCTTT. Translated: CAWSVRTGKSDTEAFF.